Below, 9 T cell receptor beta chains from the same sample are listed, as sequenced in a study of glioma-infiltrating T cells. Amplification of TCR alpha and beta CDR3 regions from RNA used iRepertoire nested multiplex PCR. In TCRdb, the multiplex PCR reads were re-called with MiXCR into one record per CDR3 protein. The sample has about 89,000 distinct CDR3 sequences, 20% to 25% seen once. Sequencing was done on a sample of glioma tissue, nonneoplastic brain tissue, or PBMCs (not recorded which). These receptors originate from a human donor with low-grade glioma or glioblastoma, undergoing nonglioma brain surgery, or in good health (not recorded which).

This clonotype occurred many times. The chain combines TRBV7-7 with TRBJ2-5; D is perhaps TRBD2 (5 bases). Germline V CDR1 and CDR2: SSHAT, FNYEAQ (reference sequence). This CDR3 has 13 residues. CDR3 protein: CAIVGRVGETQYF. The DNA for the CDR3 is TGTGCGATAGTAGGGAGAGTAGGAGAGACCCAGTACTTC.

There are many counts of this clonotype. V gene TRBV3-1 combines with J gene TRBJ1-1, with a tentative D call TRBD1 (6 bases). Trimming left V 7 bases short and J 1 base short, with 10 bases between. The germline gives CDR1 LGHDT, CDR2 YNNKEL (reference sequence). CDR3 length equals 13 residues. CDR3 in amino acids: CASKRGQNTEAFF. The DNA of the CDR3 is TGTGCCAGCAAGCGGGGGCAGAACACTGAAGCTTTCTTT.

This clonotype was picked up a small number of times. The chain has TRBV11-2 and TRBJ2-1; the D gene is possibly TRBD1 (6 bases). The CDR3 sequence is 16 residues long. Trimming cost V 4 bases and J 0 bases, with 13 bases left between them. Germline V gene lookup returns CDR1 SGHAT and CDR2 FQNNGV. This CDR3 reads CASSSYRESSYNEQFF. The DNA for the CDR3 is TGTGCCAGCAGCTCCTACAGGGAGAGCTCCTACAATGAGCAGTTCTTC.

This clonotype counts as medium-sized. The chain carries TRBV6-1 and TRBJ2-1; D possibly corresponds to TRBD2 (6 bases). Germline-derived CDR1 and CDR2 are MNHNS and SASEGT. The CDR3 consists of 14 residues. V lost 7 bases, J lost 1 base, and 11 bases lay in between. The DNA of the CDR3 is TGTGCCAGCAAAGGCGGGACGTCCTACAATGAGCAGTTCTTC. Amino acid sequence: CASKGGTSYNEQFF.

In its sample, this clonotype is medium-sized. The V and J genes are TRBV20-1 and TRBJ1-1; no clear D. Germline V lookup: CDR1 DFQATT, CDR2 SNEGSKA (reference sequence). The CDR3 has 13 amino acids. V lost 6 bases, J lost 5 bases, and 16 bases lay in between. The CDR3 nucleotides are TGCAGTGCCCCGGTTGCCAGTCGGACTGAAGCTTTCTTT. Amino acids: CSAPVASRTEAFF.

This clonotype occurred many times. This chain uses TRBV5-1 with TRBJ1-1; no clear D gene. CDR1 is SGHRS and CDR2 is YFSETQ in the germline V gene. V was clipped by 0 bases and J by 1 base, with 7 bases between them. The CDR3 sequence is 14 residues long. This CDR3 reads CASSLGDKNTEAFF. The CDR3 DNA is TGCGCCAGCAGCTTGGGCGACAAGAACACTGAAGCTTTCTTT.

J is TRBJ2-3 and V is TRBV27, with 7 bases that match TRBD2. The V segment lost 5 bases and the J segment 1 base; nucleotides outside the gene matches: 6. The CDR3 sequence is 15 residues long. The V gene's germline CDR1 is MNHEY and CDR2 SMNVEV (reference sequence). CDR3 bases: TGTGCCAGCAGTCCCGGGACTATCGGCACAGATACGCAGTATTTT. Amino acid sequence: CASSPGTIGTDTQYF.

Concerning this clonotype itself: Since a much larger clone is just one base distant, this may be a read error. V gene TRBV19 combines with J gene TRBJ1-5; 10 bases map to TRBD1. In germline, CDR1 is LNHDA, CDR2 SQIVND (reference sequence). This CDR3 region has 17 residues. CDR3 bases: TGTGCCAGTAGTGGGGACAGGGGTCCTTACAGCAATCAGTCCCAGCATTTT. Translation: CASSGDRGPYSNQSQHF.

The chain is built from TRBV10-2 and TRBJ2-3; 11 nucleotides match TRBD2. There are 18 residues in the CDR3. Germline CDR1 and CDR2: WSHSY and SAAADI. V was clipped by 0 bases and J by 1 base; unmatched bases: 6. In DNA form, the CDR3 reads TGCGCCAGCAGTGAGTCGGGGACTAGCGGCTCCCGCACAGATACGCAGTATTTT. This gives the protein CASSESGTSGSRTDTQYF.